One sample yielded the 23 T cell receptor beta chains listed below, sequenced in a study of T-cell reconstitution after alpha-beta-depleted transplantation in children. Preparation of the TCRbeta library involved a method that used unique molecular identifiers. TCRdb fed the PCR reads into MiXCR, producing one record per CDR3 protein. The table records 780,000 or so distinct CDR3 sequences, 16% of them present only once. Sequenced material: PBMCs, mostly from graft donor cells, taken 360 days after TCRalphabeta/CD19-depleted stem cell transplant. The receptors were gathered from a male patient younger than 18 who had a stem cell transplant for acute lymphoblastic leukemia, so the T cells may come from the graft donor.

In DNA, the CDR3 is TGTGCCAGCAGCCGAGGGGATTCGAATTCACCCCTCCACTTT. It is translated as CASSRGDSNSPLHF. The V and J genes are TRBV7-9 and TRBJ1-6; the D gene is possibly TRBD1 (5 bases). The CDR3 sequence is 14 residues long. V lost 5 bases and J lost 7, with 12 bases in between. The germline gives CDR1 SEHNR, CDR2 FQNEAQ (reference sequence).

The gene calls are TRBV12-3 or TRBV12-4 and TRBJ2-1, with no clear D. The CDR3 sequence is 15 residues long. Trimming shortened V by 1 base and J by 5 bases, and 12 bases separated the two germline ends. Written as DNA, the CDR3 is TGTGCCAGCAGTTTAGTCCCCGGATTACACAATGAGCAGTTCTTC. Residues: CASSLVPGLHNEQFF.

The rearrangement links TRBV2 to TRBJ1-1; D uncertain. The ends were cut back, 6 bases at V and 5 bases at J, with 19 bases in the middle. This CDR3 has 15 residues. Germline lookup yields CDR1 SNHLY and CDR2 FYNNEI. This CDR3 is CASREDGGLETEAFF. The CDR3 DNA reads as TGTGCCAGCAGAGAGGACGGAGGGCTGGAGACTGAAGCTTTCTTT.

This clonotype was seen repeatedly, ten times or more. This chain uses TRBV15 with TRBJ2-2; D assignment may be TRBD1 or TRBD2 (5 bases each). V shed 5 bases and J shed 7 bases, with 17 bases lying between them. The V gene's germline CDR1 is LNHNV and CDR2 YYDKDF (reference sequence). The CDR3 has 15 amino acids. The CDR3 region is CATSPRGQGVGELFF. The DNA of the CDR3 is TGTGCCACCAGCCCCCGGGGCCAGGGCGTCGGGGAGCTGTTTTTT.

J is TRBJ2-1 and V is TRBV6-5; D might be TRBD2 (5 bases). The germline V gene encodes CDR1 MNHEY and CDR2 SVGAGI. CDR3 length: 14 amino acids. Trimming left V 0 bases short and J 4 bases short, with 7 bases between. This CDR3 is CASSYSGGYNEQFF. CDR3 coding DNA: TGTGCCAGCAGTTACTCAGGAGGATACAATGAGCAGTTCTTC.

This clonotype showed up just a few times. The CDR3 is CASSQDRQDGYGYTF. CDR3 bases: TGCGCCAGCAGCCAAGATCGTCAGGATGGCTATGGCTACACCTTC. The J gene is TRBJ1-2, the V gene TRBV4-1; unclear D gene. The CDR3 runs 15 residues. Looked up from germline, CDR1 is MGHRA and CDR2 is YSYEKL. Between the trimmed V and J ends, which lost 0 bases and 4 bases, there was a span of 12 bases.

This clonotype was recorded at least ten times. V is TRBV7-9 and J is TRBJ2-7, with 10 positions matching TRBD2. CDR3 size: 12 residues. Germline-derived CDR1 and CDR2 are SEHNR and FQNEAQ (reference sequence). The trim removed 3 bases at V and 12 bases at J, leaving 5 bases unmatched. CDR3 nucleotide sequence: TGTGCCAGCAGCTTTGAGCGGGAGGGTATGTACTTC. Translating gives CASSFEREGMYF.

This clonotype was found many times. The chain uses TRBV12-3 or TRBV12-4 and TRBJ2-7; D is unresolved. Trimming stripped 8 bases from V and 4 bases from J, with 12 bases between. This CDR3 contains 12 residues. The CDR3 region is CASGRLFYEQYF. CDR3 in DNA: TGTGCCAGCGGTCGTTTATTTTACGAGCAGTACTTC.

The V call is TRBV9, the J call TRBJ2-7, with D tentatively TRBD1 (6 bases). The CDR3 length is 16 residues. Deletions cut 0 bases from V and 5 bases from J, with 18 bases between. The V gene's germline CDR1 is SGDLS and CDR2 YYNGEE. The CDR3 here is CASSVVEATGFHEQYF. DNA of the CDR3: TGTGCCAGCAGCGTAGTAGAGGCGACAGGTTTCCACGAGCAGTACTTC.

CDR3 sequence: CASSPRLAGGPYVYNEQFF. CDR3 sequence (DNA): TGTGCCAGCAGCCCCCGACTAGCGGGAGGGCCGTATGTTTACAATGAGCAGTTCTTC. J is TRBJ2-1 and V is TRBV11-2, with 14 nucleotides matching TRBD2. V was clipped by 5 bases and J by 4 bases; unmatched bases: 13. Looked up from germline, CDR1 is SGHAT and CDR2 is FQNNGV. The CDR3 sequence is 19 residues long.

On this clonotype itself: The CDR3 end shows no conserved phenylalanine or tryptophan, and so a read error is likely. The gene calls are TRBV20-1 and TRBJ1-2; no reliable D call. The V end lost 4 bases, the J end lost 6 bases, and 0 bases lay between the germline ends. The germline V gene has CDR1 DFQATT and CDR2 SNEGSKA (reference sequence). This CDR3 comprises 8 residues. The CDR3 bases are TGCAGTGCTAATGGCTACACCTGC. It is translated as CSANGYTC.

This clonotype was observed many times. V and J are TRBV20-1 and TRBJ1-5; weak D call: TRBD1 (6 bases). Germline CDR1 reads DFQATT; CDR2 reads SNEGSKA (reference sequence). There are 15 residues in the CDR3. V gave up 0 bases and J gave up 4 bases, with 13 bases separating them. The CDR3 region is CSARESQGRNQPQHF. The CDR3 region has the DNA TGCAGTGCTAGAGAGAGCCAGGGGCGTAATCAGCCCCAGCATTTT.

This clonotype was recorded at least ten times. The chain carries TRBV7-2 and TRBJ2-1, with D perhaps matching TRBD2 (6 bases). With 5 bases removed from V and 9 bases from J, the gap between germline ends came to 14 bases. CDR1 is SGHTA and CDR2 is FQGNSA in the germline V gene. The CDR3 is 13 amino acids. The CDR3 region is CASSPFTSLEQFF. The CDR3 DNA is TGTGCCAGCAGCCCATTTACTAGCCTTGAGCAGTTCTTC.

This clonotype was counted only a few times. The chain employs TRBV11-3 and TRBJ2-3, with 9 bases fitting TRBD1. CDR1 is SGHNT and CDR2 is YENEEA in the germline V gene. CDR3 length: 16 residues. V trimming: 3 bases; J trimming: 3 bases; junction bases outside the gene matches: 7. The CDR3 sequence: CASSFWDRVTTDTQYF. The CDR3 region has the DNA TGTGCCAGCAGCTTCTGGGACAGGGTAACGACAGATACGCAGTATTTT. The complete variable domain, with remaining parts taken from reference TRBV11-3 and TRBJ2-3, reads EAGVVQSPRYKIIEKKQPVAFWCNPISGHNTLYWYLQNLGQGPELLIRYENEEAVDDSQLPKDRFSAERLKGVDSTLKIQPAELGDSAVYLCASSFWDRVTTDTQYFGPGTRLTVL.

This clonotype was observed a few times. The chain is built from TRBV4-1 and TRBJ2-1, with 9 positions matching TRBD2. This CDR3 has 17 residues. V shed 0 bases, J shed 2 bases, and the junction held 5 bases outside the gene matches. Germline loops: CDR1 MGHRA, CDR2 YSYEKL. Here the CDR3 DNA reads TGCGCCAGCAGCCAAGACAGGAGCGGGGGGCCCTACAATGAGCAGTTCTTC. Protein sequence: CASSQDRSGGPYNEQFF.

CDR3 sequence: CAITTGTKHNEQFF. DNA of the CDR3: TGTGCCATCACCACCGGGACGAAGCACAATGAGCAGTTCTTC. The gene calls are TRBV10-3 and TRBJ2-1; D may correspond to TRBD1 or TRBD2 (5 bases each). Germline lookup yields CDR1 ENHRY and CDR2 SYGVKD. The CDR3 contains 14 residues. Trimming cost V 7 bases and J 5 bases, with 15 bases left between them.

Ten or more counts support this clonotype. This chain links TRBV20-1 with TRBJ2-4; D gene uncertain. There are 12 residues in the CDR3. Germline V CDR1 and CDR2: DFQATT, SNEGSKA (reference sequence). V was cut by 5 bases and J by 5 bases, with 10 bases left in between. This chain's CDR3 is CSAYRGENIQYF. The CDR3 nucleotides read TGCAGTGCTTATAGAGGAGAAAACATTCAGTACTTC.

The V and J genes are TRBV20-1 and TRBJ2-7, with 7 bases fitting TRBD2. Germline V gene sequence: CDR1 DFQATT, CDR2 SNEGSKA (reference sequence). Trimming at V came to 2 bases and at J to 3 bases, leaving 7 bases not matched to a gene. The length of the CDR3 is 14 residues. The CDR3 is CSARLGGSNYEQYF. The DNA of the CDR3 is TGCAGTGCTAGACTGGGAGGGAGTAACTACGAGCAGTACTTC.

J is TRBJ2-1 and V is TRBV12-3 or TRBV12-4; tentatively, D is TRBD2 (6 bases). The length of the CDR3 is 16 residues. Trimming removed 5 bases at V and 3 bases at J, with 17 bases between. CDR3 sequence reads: CASSPLRDLGYNEQFF. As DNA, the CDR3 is TGTGCCAGCAGTCCACTCCGGGACTTGGGCTACAATGAGCAGTTCTTC.

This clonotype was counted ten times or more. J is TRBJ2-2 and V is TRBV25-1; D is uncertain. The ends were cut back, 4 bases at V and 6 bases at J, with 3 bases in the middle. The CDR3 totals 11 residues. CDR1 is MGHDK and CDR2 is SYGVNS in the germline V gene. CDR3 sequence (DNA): TGTGCCAGCAGTGTGTCCGGGGAGCTGTTTTTT. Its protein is CASSVSGELFF.

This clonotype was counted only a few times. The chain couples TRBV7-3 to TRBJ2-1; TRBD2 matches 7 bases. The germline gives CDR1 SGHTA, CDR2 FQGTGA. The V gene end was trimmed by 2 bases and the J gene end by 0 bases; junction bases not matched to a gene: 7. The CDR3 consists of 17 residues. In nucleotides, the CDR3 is TGTGCCAGCAGCTTACTAGCTAGCGGCTACTCCTACAATGAGCAGTTCTTC. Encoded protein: CASSLLASGYSYNEQFF.

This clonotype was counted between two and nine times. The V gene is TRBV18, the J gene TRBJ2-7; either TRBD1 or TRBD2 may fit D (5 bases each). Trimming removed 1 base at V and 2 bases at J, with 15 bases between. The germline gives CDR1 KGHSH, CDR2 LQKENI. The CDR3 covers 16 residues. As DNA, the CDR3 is TGTGCCAGCTCACCACGTTTGGGGGTTGCTGCCTACGAGCAGTACTTC. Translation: CASSPRLGVAAYEQYF.

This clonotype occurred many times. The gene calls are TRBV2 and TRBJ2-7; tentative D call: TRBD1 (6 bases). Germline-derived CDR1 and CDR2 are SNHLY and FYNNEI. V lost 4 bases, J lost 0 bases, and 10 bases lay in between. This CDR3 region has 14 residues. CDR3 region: CASSGQASSYEQYF. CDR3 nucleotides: TGTGCCAGCAGTGGACAGGCGAGCTCCTACGAGCAGTACTTC.